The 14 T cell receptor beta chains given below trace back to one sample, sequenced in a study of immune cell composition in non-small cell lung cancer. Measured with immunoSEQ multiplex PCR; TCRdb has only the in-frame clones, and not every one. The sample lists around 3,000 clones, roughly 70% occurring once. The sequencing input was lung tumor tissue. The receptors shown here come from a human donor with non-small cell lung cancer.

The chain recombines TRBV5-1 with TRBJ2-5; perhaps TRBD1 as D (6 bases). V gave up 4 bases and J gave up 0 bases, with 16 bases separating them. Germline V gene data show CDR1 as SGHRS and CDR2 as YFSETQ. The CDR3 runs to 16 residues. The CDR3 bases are TGCGCCAGCAGCACCACAGGGATCGCGTACCAAGAGACCCAGTACTTC. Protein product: CASSTTGIAYQETQYF.

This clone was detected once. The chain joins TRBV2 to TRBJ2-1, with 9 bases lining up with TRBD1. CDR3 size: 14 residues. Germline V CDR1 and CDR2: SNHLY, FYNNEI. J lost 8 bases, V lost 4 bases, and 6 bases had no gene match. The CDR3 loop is CASSVGQGLDEQFF. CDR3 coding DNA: TGTGCCAGCAGTGTTGGACAGGGGTTGGATGAGCAGTTCTTC.

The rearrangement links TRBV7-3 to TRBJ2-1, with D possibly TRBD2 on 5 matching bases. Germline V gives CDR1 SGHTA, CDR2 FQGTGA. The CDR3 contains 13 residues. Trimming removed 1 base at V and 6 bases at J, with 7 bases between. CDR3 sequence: CASSLMGSNEQFF. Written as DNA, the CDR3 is TGTGCCAGCAGCTTAATGGGGAGCAATGAGCAGTTCTTC.

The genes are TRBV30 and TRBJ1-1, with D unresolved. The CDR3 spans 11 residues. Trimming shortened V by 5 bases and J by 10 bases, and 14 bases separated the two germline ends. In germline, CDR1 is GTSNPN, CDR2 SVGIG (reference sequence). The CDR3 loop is CAWAVGAGAFF. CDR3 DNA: TGTGCCTGGGCCGTCGGTGCGGGAGCTTTCTTT.

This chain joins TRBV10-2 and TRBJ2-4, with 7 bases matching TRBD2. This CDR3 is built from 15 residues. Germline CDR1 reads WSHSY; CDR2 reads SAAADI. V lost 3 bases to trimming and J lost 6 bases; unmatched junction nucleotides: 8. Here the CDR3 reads CASSDPAGLRNIQYF. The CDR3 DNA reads TGCGCCAGCAGTGATCCAGCGGGACTTCGAAACATTCAGTACTTC.

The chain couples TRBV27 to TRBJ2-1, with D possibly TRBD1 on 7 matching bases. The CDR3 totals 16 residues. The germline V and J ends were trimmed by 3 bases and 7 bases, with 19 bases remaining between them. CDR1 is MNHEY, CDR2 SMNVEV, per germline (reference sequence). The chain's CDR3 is CASSLRAGGRQNEQFF. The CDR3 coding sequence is TGTGCCAGCAGTTTGAGGGCAGGGGGGCGCCAGAATGAGCAGTTCTTC.

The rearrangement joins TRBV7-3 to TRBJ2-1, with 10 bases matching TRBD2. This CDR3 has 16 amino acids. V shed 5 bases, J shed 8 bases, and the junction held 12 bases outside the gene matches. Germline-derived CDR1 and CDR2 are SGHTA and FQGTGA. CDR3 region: CASSVSASGRVDEQFF. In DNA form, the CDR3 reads TGTGCCAGCAGCGTCTCCGCTAGCGGGAGAGTCGATGAGCAGTTCTTC.

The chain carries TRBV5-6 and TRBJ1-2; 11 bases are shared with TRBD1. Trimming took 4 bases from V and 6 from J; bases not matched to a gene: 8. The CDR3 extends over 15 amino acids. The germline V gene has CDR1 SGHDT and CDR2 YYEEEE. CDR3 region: CASSGQGAGLNGYTF. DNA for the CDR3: TGTGCCAGCAGCGGACAGGGGGCCGGTCTTAATGGCTACACCTTC.

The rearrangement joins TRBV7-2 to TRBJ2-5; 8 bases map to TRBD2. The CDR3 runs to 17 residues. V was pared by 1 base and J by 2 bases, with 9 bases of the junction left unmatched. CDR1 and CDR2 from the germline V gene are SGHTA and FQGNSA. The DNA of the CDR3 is TGTGCCAGCAGCTTAGGTACCCAGCGGGGGCGACAAGAGACCCAGTACTTC. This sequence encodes CASSLGTQRGRQETQYF.

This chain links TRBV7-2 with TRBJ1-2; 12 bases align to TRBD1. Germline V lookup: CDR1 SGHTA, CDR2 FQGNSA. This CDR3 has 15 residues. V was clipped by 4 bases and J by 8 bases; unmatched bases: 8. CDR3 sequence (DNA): TGTGCCAGCAGCTATCCGGGACAGGGGGCGCGGGGCTACACCTTC. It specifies CASSYPGQGARGYTF.

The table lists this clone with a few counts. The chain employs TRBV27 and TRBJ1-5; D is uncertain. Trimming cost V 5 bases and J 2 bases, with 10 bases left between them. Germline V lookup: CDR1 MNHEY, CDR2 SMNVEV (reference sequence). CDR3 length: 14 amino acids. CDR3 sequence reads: CASSPRLGNQPQHF. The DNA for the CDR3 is TGTGCCAGCAGTCCCCGACTGGGCAATCAGCCCCAGCATTTT.

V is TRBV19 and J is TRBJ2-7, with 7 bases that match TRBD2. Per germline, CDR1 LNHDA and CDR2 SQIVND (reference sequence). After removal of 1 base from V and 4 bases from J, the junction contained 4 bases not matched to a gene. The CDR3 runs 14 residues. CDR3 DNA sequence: TGTGCCAGTAGTATAGGTCGGGGGGTATACGAGCAGTACTTC. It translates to CASSIGRGVYEQYF.

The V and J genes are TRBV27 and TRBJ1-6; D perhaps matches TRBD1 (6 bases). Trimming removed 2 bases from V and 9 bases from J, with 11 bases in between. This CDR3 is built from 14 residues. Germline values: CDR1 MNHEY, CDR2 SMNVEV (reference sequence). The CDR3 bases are TGTGCCAGCAGTTTAGCCAGGGGAGTTTCACCCCTCCACTTT. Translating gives CASSLARGVSPLHF.

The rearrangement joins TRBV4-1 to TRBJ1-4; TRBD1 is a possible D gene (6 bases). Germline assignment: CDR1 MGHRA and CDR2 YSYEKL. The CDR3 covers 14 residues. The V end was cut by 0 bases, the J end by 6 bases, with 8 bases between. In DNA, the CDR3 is TGCGCCAGCAGCCAAGATAAGGGGGATGAAAAACTGTTTTTT. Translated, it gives CASSQDKGDEKLFF.